The 23 T cell receptor beta chains in this list originate from one sample, sequenced in a study of T cell repertoires in cytomegalovirus infection. TCRdb re-called the reads with MiXCR, one entry per CDR3 protein. The sample contains approximately 250,000 distinct CDR3 sequences, approximately 9.1% of which appear only once. Sample: PBMCs. These receptors originate from a human donor in good health (CMV status not recorded). Some clones in this sample may be carry-over from other donors' samples.

The chain uses TRBV20-1 and TRBJ2-3; 9 nucleotides match TRBD2. The junction had 8 bases not matched to a gene; V was cut back by 5 bases and J by 2 bases. CDR1 and CDR2 (germline): DFQATT, SNEGSKA (reference sequence). The CDR3 is 15 residues long. CDR3 amino acids: CSASTSGGSTDTQYF. In nucleotides, the CDR3 is TGCAGTGCTTCGACTAGCGGAGGGTCCACAGATACGCAGTATTTT.

The chain carries TRBV5-4 and TRBJ2-3; the D gene is possibly TRBD1 (6 bases). The CDR3 has 16 amino acids. Per germline, CDR1 SGHNT and CDR2 YYREEE (reference sequence). V was pared by 4 bases and J by 2 bases, with 17 bases between. CDR3 DNA: TGTGCCAGCAGCATTGCAACAGGGCTCCTCACAGATACGCAGTATTTT. Translating gives CASSIATGLLTDTQYF.

In its sample, this clonotype was seen many times. The V gene is TRBV4-1, the J gene TRBJ1-5; D call uncertain. The V gene lost 0 bases and the J gene lost 7 bases, with 16 bases spanning the gap. The CDR3 covers 16 residues. Germline V lookup: CDR1 MGHRA, CDR2 YSYEKL. CDR3 amino acids: CASSQDFGRDEQPQHF. The CDR3 coding sequence is TGCGCCAGCAGCCAAGATTTTGGAAGGGATGAACAGCCCCAGCATTTT.

This clonotype was recorded many times. This chain joins TRBV6-2 or TRBV6-3 and TRBJ2-1, with TRBD2 matching over 14 bases. The CDR3 has 16 amino acids. Losses at the gene ends were 5 bases for V and 7 bases for J; bases not matched to a gene: 7. Per germline, CDR1 MNHEY and CDR2 SVGEGT. The CDR3 sequence is CASSPRLAGGRNEQFF. CDR3 nucleotide sequence: TGTGCCAGCAGTCCCCGACTAGCGGGGGGGAGGAATGAGCAGTTCTTC.

The rearrangement links TRBV9 to TRBJ2-1; TRBD2 matches 7 bases. Unmatched junction bases numbered 7, after V lost 0 bases and J lost 4 bases. The CDR3 loop spans 16 amino acids. The V gene's germline CDR1 is SGDLS and CDR2 YYNGEE. The CDR3 nucleotides read TGTGCCAGCAGCGTAGCTGGTGGGGGGGATTACAATGAGCAGTTCTTC. Protein product: CASSVAGGGDYNEQFF.

Many counts were recorded for this clonotype. This chain uses TRBV6-2 or TRBV6-3 with TRBJ2-5; TRBD1 matches 8 bases. The CDR3 runs 13 residues. CDR1 and CDR2 from the germline V gene are MNHEY and SVGEGT. The V segment lost 6 bases and the J segment 4 bases; nucleotides outside the gene matches: 4. Here the CDR3 reads CASRQTGGETQYF. DNA for the CDR3: TGTGCCAGCAGGCAAACAGGGGGAGAGACCCAGTACTTC.

In its sample, this clonotype was seen many times. J is TRBJ1-3 and V is TRBV19; no firm D call. The CDR3 covers 14 residues. CDR1 LNHDA and CDR2 SQIVND come from the germline V gene (reference sequence). Trimming took 5 bases from V and 0 from J, leaving 8 bases between them. The DNA for the CDR3 is TGTGCCAGTAGTTTCCCGGGCTCTGGAAACACCATATATTTT. Its translation is CASSFPGSGNTIYF.

Many counts were recorded for this clonotype. The chain joins TRBV10-3 to TRBJ1-1; the D is unclear. This CDR3 comprises 14 residues. V lost 2 bases and J 0 bases, leaving 7 bases between the germline ends. Germline V CDR1 and CDR2: ENHRY, SYGVKD. The DNA for the CDR3 is TGTGCCATCAGTGAGACAGCGCTGAACACTGAAGCTTTCTTT. Its protein is CAISETALNTEAFF.

In its sample, this clonotype was seen many times. CDR3 region: CASSLGAGPYEQYF. The CDR3 DNA reads as TGTGCCAGCAGCTTAGGGGCGGGGCCCTACGAGCAGTACTTC. The rearrangement links TRBV7-8 to TRBJ2-7; possible D gene TRBD2, 6 bases. CDR3 size: 14 residues. Per germline, CDR1 SGHVS and CDR2 FQNEAQ. V dropped 1 base and J dropped 2 bases, with 9 bases sitting between them.

Ten or more counts support this clonotype. This rearrangement joins TRBV7-9 to TRBJ1-3, with a possible D match to TRBD1 (6 bases). Trimming took off 0 bases at V and 2 bases at J, with 8 bases between the two ends. This CDR3 is built from 15 residues. The germline CDR1 and CDR2 sequences are SEHNR and FQNEAQ (reference sequence). CDR3 region: CASSLAGGAGNTIYF. The CDR3 coding sequence is TGTGCCAGCAGCTTAGCAGGGGGGGCTGGAAACACCATATATTTT.

This clonotype is deemed medium-sized. V is TRBV7-9 and J is TRBJ2-7; no clear D. V lost 5 bases and J lost 3, with 14 bases in between. Germline loops: CDR1 SEHNR, CDR2 FQNEAQ (reference sequence). CDR3 size: 14 residues. This chain's CDR3 is CASSHPPRSYEQYF. For the CDR3, the DNA is TGTGCCAGCAGCCATCCGCCCCGAAGCTACGAGCAGTACTTC.

The sample holds a few counts of this clonotype. This sequence joins TRBV6-2 or TRBV6-3 and TRBJ2-3; D not certain. The V gene lost 6 bases and the J gene lost 0 bases, with 16 bases spanning the gap. CDR3 length: 16 residues. CDR1 MNHEY and CDR2 SVGEGT come from the germline V gene. This CDR3 is CASSSSNIFSTDTQYF. Here the CDR3 DNA reads TGTGCCAGCAGCTCCTCCAATATCTTTAGCACAGATACGCAGTATTTT.

The sample holds many counts of this clonotype. CDR3: CASSRSGTEGEKLFF. In DNA, the CDR3 is TGTGCCAGCAGCCGGTCCGGGACAGAGGGGGAAAAACTGTTTTTT. The gene calls are TRBV7-2 and TRBJ1-4; TRBD1 matches at 7 bases. V lost 5 bases, J lost 8 bases, and 11 bases stayed unmatched. CDR3 size: 15 residues. CDR1 is SGHTA and CDR2 is FQGNSA in the germline V gene.

Regarding this clonotype: This sequence may be a read error, since a much larger clone differs from it by one base. This chain links TRBV7-8 with TRBJ1-5; D remains ambiguous. Trimming removed 0 bases from V and 0 bases from J, with 6 bases in between. This CDR3 is built from 15 residues. Looked up from germline, CDR1 is SGHVS and CDR2 is FQNEAQ. The CDR3 coding sequence is TGTGCCAGCAGCTTAGCGCTGGCTAGCAATCAGCCCCAGCATTTT. This encodes CASSLALASNQPQHF.

V usage is TRBV18 and J usage is TRBJ1-1; TRBD1 might be the D (5 bases). Trimming took 1 base from V and 6 from J, leaving 15 bases between them. The CDR3 runs to 15 residues. Germline V gene lookup returns CDR1 KGHSH and CDR2 LQKENI. CDR3 protein: CASSPRTGLGAEAFF. CDR3 coding DNA: TGTGCCAGCTCACCACGAACAGGCCTTGGGGCTGAAGCTTTCTTT.

This clonotype was counted many times. V gene TRBV28 combines with J gene TRBJ1-4; D unclear. The CDR3 covers 14 residues. CDR1 is MDHEN and CDR2 is SYDVKM in the germline V gene. V lost 3 bases and J lost 8, with 13 bases in between. The CDR3 spells CASSFHGAEEKLFF. The DNA for the CDR3 is TGTGCCAGCAGTTTTCACGGAGCTGAAGAAAAACTGTTTTTT. The variable domain in full, with the rest retrieved from reference TRBV28 and TRBJ1-4, is DVKVTQSSRYLVKRTGEKVFLECVQDMDHENMFWYRQDPGLGLRLIYFSYDVKMKEKGDIPEGYSVSREKKERFSLILESASTNQTSMYLCASSFHGAEEKLFFGSGTQLSVL.

This clonotype was seen at least ten times. The chain is built from TRBV28 and TRBJ1-6; TRBD1 matches 8 bases. The CDR3 length is 15 residues. Germline values: CDR1 MDHEN, CDR2 SYDVKM. V lost 9 bases, J lost 5 bases, and 9 bases stayed unmatched. The CDR3 reads CASHDRGRNNSPLHF. The CDR3 nucleotides read TGTGCCAGTCACGACAGGGGACGGAATAATTCACCCCTCCACTTT.

This clonotype has more than one count but fewer than ten. The V call is TRBV28, the J call TRBJ2-2; 8 bases map to TRBD2. The V segment lost 8 bases and the J segment 7 bases; nucleotides outside the gene matches: 9. CDR3 length: 14 residues. CDR1 is MDHEN, CDR2 SYDVKM, per germline. As DNA, the CDR3 is TGTGCCAGCGGGGGGACTAGTTTTGGCGGGGAGCTGTTTTTT. This sequence encodes CASGGTSFGGELFF.

This clonotype was counted ten times or more. V and J are TRBV28 and TRBJ2-7; 12 positions match TRBD1. The CDR3 consists of 16 residues. V was pared by 4 bases and J by 2 bases, with 6 bases of the junction left unmatched. In germline, CDR1 is MDHEN, CDR2 SYDVKM. CDR3 region: CASSSGQGAFAYEQYF. The DNA for the CDR3 is TGTGCCAGCAGTTCGGGACAGGGGGCGTTCGCCTACGAGCAGTACTTC.

The table lists this clonotype with many counts. The chain couples TRBV7-2 to TRBJ2-3; 8 bases match TRBD2. The germline gives CDR1 SGHTA, CDR2 FQGNSA. CDR3 length: 15 residues. J gave up 5 bases and V 5 bases, and 9 bases lay outside the gene matches. The CDR3 protein is CASSTNGGAGDTQYF. CDR3 in DNA: TGTGCCAGCAGCACAAACGGGGGGGCAGGAGATACGCAGTATTTT.

J is TRBJ2-1 and V is TRBV6-2 or TRBV6-3; possibly TRBD2 for D (6 bases). The CDR3 runs 15 residues. CDR1 and CDR2 (germline): MNHEY, SVGEGT. Deletions cut 6 bases from V and 3 bases from J, with 15 bases between. This CDR3 reads CASSWMYSGYNEQFF. CDR3 coding DNA: TGTGCCAGCAGCTGGATGTATAGCGGCTACAATGAGCAGTTCTTC.

The V gene is TRBV29-1, the J gene TRBJ1-1, with 9 bases matching TRBD1. The CDR3 is 16 amino acids. The germline V gene has CDR1 SQVTM and CDR2 ANQGSEA. The V segment lost 3 bases and the J segment 6 bases; nucleotides outside the gene matches: 14. The CDR3 spells CSVDGGRGTGIPEAFF. The CDR3 DNA reads as TGCAGCGTTGACGGGGGAAGGGGGACAGGGATCCCTGAAGCTTTCTTT.

This clonotype appeared many times. The CDR3 reads CASSAENQPQHF. Written as DNA, the CDR3 is TGTGCCAGCAGTGCGGAGAATCAGCCCCAGCATTTT. This rearrangement joins TRBV28 to TRBJ1-5; D is undetermined. Trimming took 5 bases from V and 4 from J, leaving 6 bases between them. The V gene's germline CDR1 is MDHEN and CDR2 SYDVKM. The CDR3 consists of 12 residues. The whole variable domain, filled in from reference TRBV28 and TRBJ1-5, reads DVKVTQSSRYLVKRTGEKVFLECVQDMDHENMFWYRQDPGLGLRLIYFSYDVKMKEKGDIPEGYSVSREKKERFSLILESASTNQTSMYLCASSAENQPQHFGDGTRLSIL.